The text below deals with one T cell receptor (beta chain). The data belong to a study of naive and memory T cell subsets. Amplification of ligated cDNA took four PCR rounds with SP2 and nested alpha and beta constant primers. Via MiXCR, TCRdb re-called the 5' RACE reads, giving one row per CDR3 protein. The sample includes around 56,000 distinct CDR3 sequences, 6.5% to 8.5% of them seen just once. TCR cDNA received a 3' ligated oligonucleotide that carried a UMI. This CDR3 comprises 15 residues. V lost 6 bases to trimming and J lost 1 base; unmatched junction nucleotides: 6. The chain recombines TRBV12-3 or TRBV12-4 with TRBJ1-1, with 9 bases fitting TRBD1. This TCR was recovered from a female donor in good health. CDR3 loop: CASSLGQGGNTEAFF. The CDR3 DNA reads TGTGCCAGCAGCTTGGGACAGGGTGGGAACACTGAAGCTTTCTTT.